The rows below give T cell receptor beta chains drawn from one sample of a study of blood T cell repertoires in COVID-19. Profiling relied on immunoSEQ multiplex PCR, and the TCRdb table lists in-frame clones only, not all of them. The sample consists of more than 450,000 clones, approximately 90% of them appearing once. The sample was PBMCs or T cells enriched from blood (not recorded which). The receptors shown here come from a woman aged 18-29 years who had recovered from COVID-19. Each CDR3 is given with its conserved first and last residue. A clone size is listed for some rows: how often the clone was seen (once, few, many), or a class if it is expanded.

v_call | clone_size | cdr3_aa
TRBV14 | . | CASSQGSGFGETQYF
TRBV6-4 | . | CASSDSARSYEQYF
TRBV5-6 | . | CASLMGQGSSYGYTF
TRBV10-1 | once | CASSQGINEQFF
TRBV29-1 | . | CSALRGSTNTEAFF
TRBV5-1 | few | CASSSAGTGQRGAFF
TRBV6-1 | . | CASSEALLAGASGYF
TRBV4-1 | . | CASSQIAANSAETQYF
TRBV6-5 | once | CASSLTSGAQETQYF
TRBV11-2 | . | CASSLGLRGRGEQFF
TRBV9 | . | CASSFTGGTEAFF
TRBV5-4 | . | CASSLGDRVLYGYTF
TRBV6-1 | few | CASSEVDRGLDTEAFF
TRBV5-5 | . | CASSFPTGGDMRYTF
TRBV5-4 | . | CASTDRGVWGNEQFF
TRBV11-2 | once | CASSLVAGGIRADTQYF